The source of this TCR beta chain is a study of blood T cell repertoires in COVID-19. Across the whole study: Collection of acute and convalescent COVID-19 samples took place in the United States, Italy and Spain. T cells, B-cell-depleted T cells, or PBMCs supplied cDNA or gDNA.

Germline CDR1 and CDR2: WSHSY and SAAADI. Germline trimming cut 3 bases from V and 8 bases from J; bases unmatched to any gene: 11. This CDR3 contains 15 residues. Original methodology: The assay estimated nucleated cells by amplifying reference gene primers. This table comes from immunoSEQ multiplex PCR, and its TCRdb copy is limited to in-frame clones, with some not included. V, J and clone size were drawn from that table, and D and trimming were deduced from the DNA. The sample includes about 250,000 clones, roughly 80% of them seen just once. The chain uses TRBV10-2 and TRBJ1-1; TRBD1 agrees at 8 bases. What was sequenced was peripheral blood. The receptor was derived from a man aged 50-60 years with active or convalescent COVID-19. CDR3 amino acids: CASSDLHRQGTEAFF. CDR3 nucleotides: TGCGCCAGCAGTGATCTACACAGACAGGGGACCGAAGCTTTCTTT.